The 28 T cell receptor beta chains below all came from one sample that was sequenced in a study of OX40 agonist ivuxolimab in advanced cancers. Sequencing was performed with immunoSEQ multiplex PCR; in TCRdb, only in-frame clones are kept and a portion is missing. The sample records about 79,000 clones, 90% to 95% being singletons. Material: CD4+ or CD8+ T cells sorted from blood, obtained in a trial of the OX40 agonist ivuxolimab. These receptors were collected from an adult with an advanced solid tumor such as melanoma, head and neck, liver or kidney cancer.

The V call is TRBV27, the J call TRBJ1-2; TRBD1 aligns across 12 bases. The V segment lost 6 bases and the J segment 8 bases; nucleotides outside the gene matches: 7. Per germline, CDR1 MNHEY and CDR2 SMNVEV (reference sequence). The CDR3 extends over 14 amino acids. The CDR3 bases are TGTGCCAGCAGGGGGGGACAGGGGGCCTTGGGCTACACCTTC. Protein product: CASRGGQGALGYTF.

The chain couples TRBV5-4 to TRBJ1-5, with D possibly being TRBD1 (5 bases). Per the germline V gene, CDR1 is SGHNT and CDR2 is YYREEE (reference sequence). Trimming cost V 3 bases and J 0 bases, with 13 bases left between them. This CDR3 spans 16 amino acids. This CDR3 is CASSYQGPYSNQPQHF. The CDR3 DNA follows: TGTGCCAGCAGCTACCAGGGTCCCTATAGCAATCAGCCCCAGCATTTT.

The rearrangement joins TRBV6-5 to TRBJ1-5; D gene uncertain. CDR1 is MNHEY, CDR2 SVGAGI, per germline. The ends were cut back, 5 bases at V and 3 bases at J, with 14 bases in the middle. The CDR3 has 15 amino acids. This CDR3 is CASSNSFSINQPQHF. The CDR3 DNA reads TGTGCCAGCAGTAACAGTTTTAGTATCAATCAGCCCCAGCATTTT.

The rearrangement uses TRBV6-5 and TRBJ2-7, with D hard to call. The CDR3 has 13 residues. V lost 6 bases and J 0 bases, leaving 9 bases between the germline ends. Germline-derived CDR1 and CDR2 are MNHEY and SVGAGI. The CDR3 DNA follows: TGTGCCAGCAGGTACAGTCACTCCTACGAGCAGTACTTC. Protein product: CASRYSHSYEQYF.

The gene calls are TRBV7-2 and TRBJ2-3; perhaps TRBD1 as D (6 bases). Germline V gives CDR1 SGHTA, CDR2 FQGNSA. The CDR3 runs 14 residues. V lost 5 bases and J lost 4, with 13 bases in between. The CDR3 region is CASSQMGHSDTQYF. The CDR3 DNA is TGTGCCAGCAGCCAAATGGGACACTCAGATACGCAGTATTTT.

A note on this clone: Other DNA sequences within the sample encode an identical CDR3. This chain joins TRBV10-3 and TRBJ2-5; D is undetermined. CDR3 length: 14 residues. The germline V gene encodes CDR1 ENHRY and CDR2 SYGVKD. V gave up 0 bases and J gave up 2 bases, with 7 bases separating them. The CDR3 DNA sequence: TGTGCCATCAGTGAGTCAGGGAATCAAGAGACCCAGTACTTC. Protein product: CAISESGNQETQYF.

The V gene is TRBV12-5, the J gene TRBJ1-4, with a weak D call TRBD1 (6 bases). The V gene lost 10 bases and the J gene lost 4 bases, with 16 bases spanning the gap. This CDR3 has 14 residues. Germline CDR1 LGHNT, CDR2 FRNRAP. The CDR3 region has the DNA TGTGCTATTTGGGCACAGGGCTGTAATGAAAAACTGTTTTTT. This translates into CAIWAQGCNEKLFF. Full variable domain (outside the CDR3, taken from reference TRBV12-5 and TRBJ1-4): DARVTQTPRHKVTEMGQEVTMRCQPILGHNTVFWYRQTMMQGLELLAYFRNRAPLDDSGMPKDRFSAEMPDATLATLKIQPSEPRDSAVYFCAIWAQGCNEKLFFGSGTQLSVL.

CDR3 protein: CASSFRTSGGNEQFF. CDR3 bases: TGTGCCAGCAGTTTTAGGACTAGCGGGGGAAATGAGCAGTTCTTC. The chain has TRBV27 and TRBJ2-1, with 13 positions matching TRBD2. CDR1 and CDR2 from the germline V gene are MNHEY and SMNVEV (reference sequence). V lost 3 bases to trimming and J lost 7 bases; unmatched junction nucleotides: 3. This CDR3 is 15 amino acids long.

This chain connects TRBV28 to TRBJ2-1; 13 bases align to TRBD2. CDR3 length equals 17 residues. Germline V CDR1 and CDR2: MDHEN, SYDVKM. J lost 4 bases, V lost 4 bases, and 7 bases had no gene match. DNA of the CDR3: TGTGCCAGCAGTTCACCGAGACTAGCGGGAGGATACAATGAGCAGTTCTTC. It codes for CASSSPRLAGGYNEQFF.

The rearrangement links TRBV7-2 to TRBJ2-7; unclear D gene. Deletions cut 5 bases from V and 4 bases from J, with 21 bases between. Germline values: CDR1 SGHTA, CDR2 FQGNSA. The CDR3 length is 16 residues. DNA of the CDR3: TGTGCCAGCAGCCTTAGCACCAGCCTCACTGATTACGAGCAGTACTTC. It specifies CASSLSTSLTDYEQYF.

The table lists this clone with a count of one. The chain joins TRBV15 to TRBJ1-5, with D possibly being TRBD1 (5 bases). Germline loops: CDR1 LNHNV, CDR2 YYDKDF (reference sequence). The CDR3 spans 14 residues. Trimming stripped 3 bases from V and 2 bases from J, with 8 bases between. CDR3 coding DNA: TGTGCCACCAGCAGCGGACAAGGCAATCAGCCCCAGCATTTT. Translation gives CATSSGQGNQPQHF.

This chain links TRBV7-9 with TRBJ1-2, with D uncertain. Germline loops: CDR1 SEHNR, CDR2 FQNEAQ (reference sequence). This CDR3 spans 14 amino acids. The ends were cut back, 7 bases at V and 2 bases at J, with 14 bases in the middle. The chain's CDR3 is CASTLTNQNYGYTF. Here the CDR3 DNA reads TGTGCCAGCACCCTAACTAACCAAAACTATGGCTACACCTTC.

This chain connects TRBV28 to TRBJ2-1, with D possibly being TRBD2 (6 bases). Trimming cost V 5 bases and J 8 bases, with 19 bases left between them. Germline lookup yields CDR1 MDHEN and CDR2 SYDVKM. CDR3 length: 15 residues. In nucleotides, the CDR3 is TGTGCCAGCAGTCTTTGGCGGGGCCAAACTCATGAGCAGTTCTTC. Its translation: CASSLWRGQTHEQFF.

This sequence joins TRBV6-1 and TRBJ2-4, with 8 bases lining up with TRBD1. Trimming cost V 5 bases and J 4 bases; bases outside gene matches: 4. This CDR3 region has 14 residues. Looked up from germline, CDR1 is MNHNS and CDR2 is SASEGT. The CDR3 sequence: CASSSWTGKNIQYF. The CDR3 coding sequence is TGTGCCAGCAGTTCATGGACAGGGAAAAACATTCAGTACTTC.

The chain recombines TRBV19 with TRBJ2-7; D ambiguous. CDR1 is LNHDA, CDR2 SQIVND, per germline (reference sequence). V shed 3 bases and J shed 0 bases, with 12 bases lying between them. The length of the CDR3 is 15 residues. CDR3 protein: CASSMKRSSSYEQYF. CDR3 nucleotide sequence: TGTGCCAGTAGTATGAAACGGAGTAGCTCCTACGAGCAGTACTTC.

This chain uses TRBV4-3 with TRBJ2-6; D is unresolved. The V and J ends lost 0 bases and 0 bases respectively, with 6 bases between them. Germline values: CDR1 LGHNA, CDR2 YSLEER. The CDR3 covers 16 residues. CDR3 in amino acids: CASSQEWASGANVLTF. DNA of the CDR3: TGCGCCAGCAGCCAAGAGTGGGCCTCTGGGGCCAACGTCCTGACTTTC.

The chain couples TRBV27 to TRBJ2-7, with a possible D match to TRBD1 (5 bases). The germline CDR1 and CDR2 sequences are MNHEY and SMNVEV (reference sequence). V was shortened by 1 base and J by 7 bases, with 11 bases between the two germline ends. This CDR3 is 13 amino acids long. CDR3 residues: CASSLWQGTEQYF. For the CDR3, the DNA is TGTGCCAGCAGTTTATGGCAGGGTACAGAGCAGTACTTC.

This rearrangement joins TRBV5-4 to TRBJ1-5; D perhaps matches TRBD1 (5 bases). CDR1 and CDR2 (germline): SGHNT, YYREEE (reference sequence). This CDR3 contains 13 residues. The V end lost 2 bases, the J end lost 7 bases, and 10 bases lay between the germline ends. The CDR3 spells CASSLSAGQPQHF. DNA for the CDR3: TGTGCCAGCAGCTTAAGCGCAGGGCAGCCCCAGCATTTT.

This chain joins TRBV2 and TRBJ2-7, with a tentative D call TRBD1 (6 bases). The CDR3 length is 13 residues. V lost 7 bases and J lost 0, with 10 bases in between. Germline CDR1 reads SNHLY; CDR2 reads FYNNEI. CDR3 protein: CASKQGDSYEQYF. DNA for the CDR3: TGTGCCAGCAAACAGGGAGACTCCTACGAGCAGTACTTC.

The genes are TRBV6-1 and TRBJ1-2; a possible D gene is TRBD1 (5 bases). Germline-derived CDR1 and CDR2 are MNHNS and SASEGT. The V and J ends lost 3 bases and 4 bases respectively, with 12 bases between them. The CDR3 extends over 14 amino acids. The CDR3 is CASSDDPGVYGYTF. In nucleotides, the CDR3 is TGTGCCAGCAGTGACGACCCGGGGGTCTATGGCTACACCTTC.

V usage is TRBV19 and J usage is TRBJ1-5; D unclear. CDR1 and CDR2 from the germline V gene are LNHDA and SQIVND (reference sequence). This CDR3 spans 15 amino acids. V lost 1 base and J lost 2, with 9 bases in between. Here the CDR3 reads CASSIVGYGNQPQHF. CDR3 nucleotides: TGTGCCAGTAGTATAGTTGGTTATGGCAATCAGCCCCAGCATTTT.

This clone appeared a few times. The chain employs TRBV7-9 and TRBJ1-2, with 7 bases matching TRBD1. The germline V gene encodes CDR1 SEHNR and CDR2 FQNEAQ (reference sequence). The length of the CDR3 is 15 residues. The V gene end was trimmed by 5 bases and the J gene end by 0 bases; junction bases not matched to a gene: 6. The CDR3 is CASSPNTGANYGYTF. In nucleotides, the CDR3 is TGTGCCAGCAGCCCCAATACAGGGGCTAACTATGGCTACACCTTC.

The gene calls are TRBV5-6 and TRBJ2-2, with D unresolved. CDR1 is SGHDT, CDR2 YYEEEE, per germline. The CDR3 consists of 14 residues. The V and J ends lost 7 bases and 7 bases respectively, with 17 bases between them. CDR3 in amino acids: CASSHLPSNGELFF. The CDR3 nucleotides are TGTGCCAGCTCCCACCTCCCGTCGAACGGGGAGCTGTTTTTT.

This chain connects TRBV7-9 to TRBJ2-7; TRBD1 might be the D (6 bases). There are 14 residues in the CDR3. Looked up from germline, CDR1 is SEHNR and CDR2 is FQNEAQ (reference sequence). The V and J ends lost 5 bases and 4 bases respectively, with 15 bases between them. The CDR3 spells CASSQGQRLYEQYF. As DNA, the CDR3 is TGTGCCAGCAGCCAAGGACAGCGATTATACGAGCAGTACTTC.

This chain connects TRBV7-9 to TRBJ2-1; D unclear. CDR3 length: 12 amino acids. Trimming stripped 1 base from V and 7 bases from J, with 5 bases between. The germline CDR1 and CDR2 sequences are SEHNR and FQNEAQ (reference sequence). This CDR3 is CASSLEGNEQFF. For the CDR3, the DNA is TGTGCCAGCAGCTTAGAGGGAAATGAGCAGTTCTTC.

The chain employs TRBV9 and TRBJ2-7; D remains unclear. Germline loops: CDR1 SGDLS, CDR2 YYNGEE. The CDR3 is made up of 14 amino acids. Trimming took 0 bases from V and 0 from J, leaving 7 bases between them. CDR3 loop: CASSVAPASYEQYF. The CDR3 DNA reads TGTGCCAGCAGCGTAGCACCAGCCTCCTACGAGCAGTACTTC.

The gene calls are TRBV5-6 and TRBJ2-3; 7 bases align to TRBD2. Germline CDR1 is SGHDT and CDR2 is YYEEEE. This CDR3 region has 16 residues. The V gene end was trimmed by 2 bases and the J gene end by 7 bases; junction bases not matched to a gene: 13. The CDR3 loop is CASSLLLGGGGNTQYF. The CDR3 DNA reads TGTGCCAGCAGCTTATTACTAGGCGGGGGAGGGAATACGCAGTATTTT.

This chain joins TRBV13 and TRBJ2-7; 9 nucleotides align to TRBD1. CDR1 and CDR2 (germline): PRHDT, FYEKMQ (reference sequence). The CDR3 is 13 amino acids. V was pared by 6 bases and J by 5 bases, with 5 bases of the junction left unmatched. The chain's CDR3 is CASSWTGDHEQYF. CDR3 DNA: TGTGCCAGCAGTTGGACAGGGGACCACGAGCAGTACTTC.